These 25 T cell receptor beta chains were sequenced from one sample in a study of blood T cells in healthy people across ages. The second PCR ran roughly 6 to 11 cycles with a sample-barcoded 5' primer and J-beta primers. TCRdb itself ran the 5' RACE reads through MiXCR, one entry per CDR3 protein. The sample holds 550,000 to 750,000 distinct CDR3 sequences, 21% seen once. Sequencing input: blood. Every receptor here comes from a man between 65 and 80 years old in good health.

This clonotype was counted a single time. This may be a read error: a much more frequent sequence differs by one nucleotide. This chain uses TRBV7-9 with TRBJ1-2; no firm D call. Germline V gene data show CDR1 as SEHNR and CDR2 as FQNEAQ (reference sequence). The CDR3 loop spans 15 amino acids. As DNA, the CDR3 is TGTTCCAGCAGCTTAATAGGTGGAGACGAATTAGGCTACACCTTC. Residues: CSSSLIGGDELGYTF.

In its sample, this clonotype was seen many times. The V and J genes are TRBV7-2 and TRBJ2-5; TRBD1 agrees at 10 bases. V trimming: 6 bases; J trimming: 3 bases; junction bases outside the gene matches: 4. Germline CDR1 and CDR2: SGHTA and FQGNSA. This CDR3 is 14 amino acids long. For the CDR3, the DNA is TGTGCCAGCAGGTGGACAGGGGGTAAAGAGACCCAGTACTTC. Protein sequence: CASRWTGGKETQYF.

The chain uses TRBV7-9 and TRBJ2-1; weak D call: TRBD2 (6 bases). The germline CDR1 and CDR2 sequences are SEHNR and FQNEAQ (reference sequence). This CDR3 region has 11 residues. CDR3 residues: CSAGPYNEQFF. The DNA of the CDR3 is TGTTCTGCGGGGCCGTACAATGAGCAGTTCTTC.

The table lists this clonotype with a few counts. This is likely a read error, given that the CDR3 carries no conserved phenylalanine or tryptophan at its end. The CDR3, as DNA: TGTAGTGCTAGAGCAGACGCAACTAATGAAAAACTGTTTCTT. Translation: CSARADATNEKLFL. J is TRBJ1-4 and V is TRBV20-1; D is ambiguous. CDR3 length: 14 residues. CDR1 and CDR2 (germline): DFQATT, SNEGSKA (reference sequence).

This clonotype was counted many times. The CDR3: CASSSPGGSETQYF. The CDR3 nucleotides are TGTGCCAGCTCATCCCCTGGGGGATCGGAGACCCAGTACTTC. J is TRBJ2-5 and V is TRBV18; D may be TRBD1 or TRBD2 (5 bases each). The V and J ends lost 5 bases and 5 bases respectively, with 15 bases between them. Germline V gene sequence: CDR1 KGHSH, CDR2 LQKENI. The CDR3 covers 14 residues.

J is TRBJ2-7 and V is TRBV5-5; no definite D call. The J call may be mistaken, given a closer DNA end match to TRBJ2-1. CDR3 length: 17 residues. CDR1 and CDR2 (germline): SGHKS, YYEKEE (reference sequence). CDR3 amino acids: CASSLAQAATYWNEQFF. The CDR3 DNA is TGTGCCAGCAGCTTGGCCCAGGCGGCTACCTACTGGAATGAGCAGTTCTTC.

The chain is built from TRBV6-6 and TRBJ2-5; 7 positions match TRBD2. The CDR3 totals 13 residues. The J segment lost 1 base and the V segment lost 7 bases, leaving 3 bases of the junction unmatched. Germline V lookup: CDR1 MNHNY, CDR2 SVGAGI (reference sequence). The CDR3 DNA reads as TGTGCCAGCACCTGGGGGGGCCAAGAGACCCAGTACTTC. It specifies CASTWGGQETQYF.

This clonotype was seen a single time. The CDR3 sequence: CASSQVTAGTQYF. In nucleotides, the CDR3 is TGTGCCAGCAGCCAAGTCACAGCGGGGACCCAGTACTTC. V and J are TRBV14 and TRBJ2-1; a weak D match, TRBD2 (6 bases). Gene TRBJ2-5 matches the end of the DNA better, so the J call may be wrong. Germline values: CDR1 SGHDN, CDR2 FVKESK. This CDR3 has 13 amino acids.

The chain links TRBV7-3 to TRBJ2-5, with D possibly TRBD2 on 6 matching bases. Trimming left V 1 base short and J 1 base short, with 13 bases between. The CDR3 has 16 residues. The germline V gene has CDR1 SGHTA and CDR2 FQGTGA. CDR3 protein: CASSLNPPGLQETQYF. The CDR3 DNA follows: TGTGCCAGCAGCTTAAACCCCCCGGGACTCCAAGAGACCCAGTACTTC. Full variable domain (rest looked up from reference TRBV7-3 and TRBJ2-5): GAGVSQTPSNKVTEKGKYVELRCDPISGHTALYWYRQSLGQGPEFLIYFQGTGAADDSGLPNDRFFAVRPEGSVSTLKIQRTERGDSAVYLCASSLNPPGLQETQYFGPGTRLLVL.

This clonotype was observed a handful of times. The V and J genes are TRBV9 and TRBJ1-4; TRBD1 aligns across 7 bases. V shed 0 bases and J 6 bases; nucleotides not matched to a gene: 8. The CDR3 has 16 residues. The V gene's germline CDR1 is SGDLS and CDR2 YYNGEE. The CDR3 region has the DNA TGTGCCAGCAGCGTAGGACAGGGAGCGTGGCATGAAAAACTGTTTTTT. It yields the protein CASSVGQGAWHEKLFF.

About this clonotype: Lacking the conserved final phenylalanine or tryptophan, this CDR3 likely reflects a read error. The genes are TRBV6-1 and TRBJ1-2; D is undetermined. The germline V gene has CDR1 MNHNS and CDR2 SASEGT. The V end was cut by 5 bases, the J end by 1 base, with 14 bases between. The CDR3 sequence is 15 residues long. The CDR3 loop is CASSPVVARNYGYTL. The DNA for the CDR3 is TGTGCCAGCAGTCCCGTTGTAGCGCGTAACTATGGCTACACCCTC.

The chain uses TRBV20-1 and TRBJ2-2; 8 nucleotides align to TRBD1. Germline V CDR1 and CDR2: DFQATT, SNEGSKA (reference sequence). The CDR3 totals 13 residues. Unmatched junction bases numbered 5, after V lost 3 bases and J lost 8 bases. CDR3: CSASRGREGELFF. For the CDR3, the DNA is TGCAGTGCTAGCAGGGGGCGCGAAGGGGAGCTGTTTTTT.

This rearrangement joins TRBV6-5 to TRBJ2-7; 8 nucleotides agree with TRBD2. The CDR3 contains 15 residues. The V and J ends lost 5 bases and 4 bases, in that order; junction bases with no gene match: 10. Germline V lookup: CDR1 MNHEY, CDR2 SVGAGI. The CDR3 DNA sequence: TGTGCCAGCAGTAAAAGCGGGAGCGGGAGTTACGAGCAGTACTTC. Residues: CASSKSGSGSYEQYF.

This clonotype turned up a few times. V is TRBV4-2 and J is TRBJ1-2; D is perhaps TRBD1 (6 bases). V was pared by 0 bases and J by 8 bases, with 10 bases between. The germline CDR1 and CDR2 sequences are LGHNA and YNFKEQ. The length of the CDR3 is 13 residues. CDR3: CASSQERGQGYTF. CDR3 bases: TGTGCCAGCAGCCAAGAAAGGGGACAAGGCTACACCTTC.

This chain joins TRBV5-6 and TRBJ1-2; no definite D call. This CDR3 spans 15 amino acids. Germline V gene sequence: CDR1 SGHDT, CDR2 YYEEEE. Trimming cost V 6 bases and J 1 base, with 16 bases left between them. The CDR3 coding sequence is TGTGCCAGCATCCTCTTCGGCCCCGGTAACTATGGCTACACCTTC. It specifies CASILFGPGNYGYTF.

This clonotype was observed a few times. The CDR3 spells CASSRDLGGDSYEQYF. CDR3 DNA: TGTGCCAGCAGCCGAGACTTGGGCGGAGACTCCTACGAGCAGTACTTC. The genes are TRBV4-2 and TRBJ2-5; D not resolved. Near its end, the DNA agrees better with TRBJ2-7, so the J call may be wrong. CDR3 length equals 16 residues. Germline V gene lookup returns CDR1 LGHNA and CDR2 YNFKEQ.

This clonotype has just a few counts. The chain combines TRBV24-1 with TRBJ2-5; the D is unclear. The closer fit of TRBJ2-1 to the DNA end suggests the J call may be wrong. The germline gives CDR1 KGHDR, CDR2 SFDVKD. This CDR3 has 15 amino acids. The CDR3 is CATSDRRATRAEQFF. The CDR3, as DNA: TGTGCCACCAGTGATAGGCGTGCGACTCGAGCTGAGCAGTTCTTC.

This clonotype was seen only a few times. This sequence joins TRBV18 and TRBJ2-2; 9 bases fit TRBD1. CDR1 is KGHSH, CDR2 LQKENI, per germline. The CDR3 contains 15 residues. After removal of 6 bases from V and 7 bases from J, the junction contained 9 bases not matched to a gene. This CDR3 is CASSPGTGFDGELFF. CDR3 bases: TGTGCCAGCTCCCCCGGGACAGGGTTCGACGGGGAGCTGTTTTTT.

Ten or more counts support this clonotype. The chain is built from TRBV2 and TRBJ2-3, with no clear D. This CDR3 is 15 amino acids long. V was clipped by 1 base and J by 3 bases, with 11 bases between them. Germline loops: CDR1 SNHLY, CDR2 FYNNEI. The CDR3 protein is CASSEGSPGTDTQYF. The CDR3 DNA is TGTGCCAGCAGTGAAGGGTCCCCTGGGACAGATACGCAGTATTTT.

This clonotype was detected a few times. The chain carries TRBV7-9 and TRBJ2-7; D is undetermined. Germline CDR1 reads SEHNR; CDR2 reads FQNEAQ (reference sequence). The CDR3 has 14 amino acids. The ends were cut back, 3 bases at V and 5 bases at J, with 14 bases in the middle. CDR3 sequence (DNA): TGTGCCAGCAGCTTCCCGCCCAGTATCGACGAGCAGTACTTC. Protein: CASSFPPSIDEQYF. Full variable domain (rest looked up from reference TRBV7-9 and TRBJ2-7): DTGVSQNPRHKITKRGQNVTFRCDPISEHNRLYWYRQTLGQGPEFLTYFQNEAQLEKSRLLSDRFSAERPKGSFSTLEIQRTEQGDSAMYLCASSFPPSIDEQYFGPGTRLTVT.

The sample holds many counts of this clonotype. The CDR3 loop reads CASSLTSGPKDVNEQFF. DNA of the CDR3: TGTGCCAGCAGCTTGACTAGCGGGCCTAAAGATGTCAATGAGCAGTTCTTC. The gene calls are TRBV5-5 and TRBJ2-1; the match to TRBD2 covers 9 bases. Looked up from germline, CDR1 is SGHKS and CDR2 is YYEKEE (reference sequence). CDR3 length: 17 amino acids. V lost 1 base to trimming and J lost 6 bases; unmatched junction nucleotides: 11. The full variable domain, completed using reference TRBV5-5 and TRBJ2-1, is DAGVTQSPTHLIKTRGQQVTLRCSPISGHKSVSWYQQVLGQGPQFIFQYYEKEERGRGNFPDRFSARQFPNYSSELNVNALLLGDSALYLCASSLTSGPKDVNEQFFGPGTRLTVL.

For this clonotype: In this CDR3 the conserved last residue, phenylalanine or tryptophan, is missing, so a read error is likely. CDR3 sequence (DNA): TGCAGCGTTGAAGGAGACAGGTCAAATGAGCAGTTCGTC. Translation: CSVEGDRSNEQFV. The chain links TRBV29-1 to TRBJ2-1, with TRBD1 as a possible D gene (6 bases). Germline CDR1 SQVTM, CDR2 ANQGSEA. The CDR3 is 13 residues long. V lost 1 base and J 7 bases, leaving 11 bases between the germline ends.

The V and J genes are TRBV28 and TRBJ2-2; D gene unclear. This CDR3 is built from 13 residues. Germline V CDR1 and CDR2: MDHEN, SYDVKM. Trimming cost V 6 bases and J 0 bases, with 5 bases left between them. In DNA, the CDR3 is TGTGCCAGCAGAGCCTCGAACACCGGGGAGCTGTTTTTT. Translated: CASRASNTGELFF.

V is TRBV20-1 and J is TRBJ2-7; 9 bases are shared with TRBD2. Germline CDR1 reads DFQATT; CDR2 reads SNEGSKA (reference sequence). This CDR3 contains 15 residues. The CDR3 DNA sequence: TGCAGCTTAAGAGCGAGCGGGAGGAGCTCCTACGAGCAGTACTTC. Protein: CSLRASGRSSYEQYF.

This clonotype has more than one count but fewer than ten. The chain is built from TRBV12-5 and TRBJ2-7; D remains ambiguous. The ends were cut back, 0 bases at V and 4 bases at J, with 7 bases in the middle. Germline lookup yields CDR1 LGHNT and CDR2 FRNRAP. This CDR3 is built from 13 residues. This CDR3 is CASGLVNSYEQYF. The CDR3 DNA reads as TGTGCTAGTGGTTTGGTGAATTCATACGAGCAGTACTTC.